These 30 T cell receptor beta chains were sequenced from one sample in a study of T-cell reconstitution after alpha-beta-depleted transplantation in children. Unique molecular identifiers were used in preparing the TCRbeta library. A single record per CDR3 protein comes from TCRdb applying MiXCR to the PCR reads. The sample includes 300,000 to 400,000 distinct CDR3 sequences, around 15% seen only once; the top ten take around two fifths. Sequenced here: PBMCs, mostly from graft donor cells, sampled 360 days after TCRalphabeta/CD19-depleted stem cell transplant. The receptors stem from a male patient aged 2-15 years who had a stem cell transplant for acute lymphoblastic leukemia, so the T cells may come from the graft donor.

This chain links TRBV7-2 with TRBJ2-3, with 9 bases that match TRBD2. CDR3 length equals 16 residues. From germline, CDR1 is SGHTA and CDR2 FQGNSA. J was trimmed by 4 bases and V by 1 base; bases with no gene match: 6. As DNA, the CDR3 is TGTGCCAGCAGCTTAGTTCCGGGACTAGCATCAGATACGCAGTATTTT. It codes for CASSLVPGLASDTQYF. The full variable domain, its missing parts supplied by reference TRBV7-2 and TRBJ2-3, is GAGVSQSPSNKVTEKGKDVELRCDPISGHTALYWYRQSLGQGLEFLIYFQGNSAPDKSGLPSDRFSAERTGGSVSTLTIQRTQQEDSAVYLCASSLVPGLASDTQYFGPGTRLTVL.

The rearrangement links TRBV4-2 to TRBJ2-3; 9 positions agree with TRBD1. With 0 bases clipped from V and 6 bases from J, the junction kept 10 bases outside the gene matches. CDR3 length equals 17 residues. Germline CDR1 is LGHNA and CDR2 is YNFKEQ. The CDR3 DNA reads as TGTGCCAGCAGCCAAGAAGCCCCGGGACAGGGCAGGGATACGCAGTATTTT. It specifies CASSQEAPGQGRDTQYF.

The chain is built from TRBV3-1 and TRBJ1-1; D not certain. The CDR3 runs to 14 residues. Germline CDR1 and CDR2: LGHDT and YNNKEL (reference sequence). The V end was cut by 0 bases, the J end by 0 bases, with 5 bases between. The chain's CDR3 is CASSQEGMNTEAFF. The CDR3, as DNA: TGTGCCAGCAGCCAAGAGGGGATGAACACTGAAGCTTTCTTT.

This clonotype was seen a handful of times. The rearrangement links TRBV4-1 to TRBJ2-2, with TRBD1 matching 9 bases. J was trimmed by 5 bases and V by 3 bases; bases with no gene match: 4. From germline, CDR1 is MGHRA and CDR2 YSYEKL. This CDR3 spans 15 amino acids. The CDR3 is CASSHDRGRTGELFF. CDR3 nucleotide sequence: TGCGCCAGCAGCCACGACAGGGGGAGGACCGGGGAGCTGTTTTTT.

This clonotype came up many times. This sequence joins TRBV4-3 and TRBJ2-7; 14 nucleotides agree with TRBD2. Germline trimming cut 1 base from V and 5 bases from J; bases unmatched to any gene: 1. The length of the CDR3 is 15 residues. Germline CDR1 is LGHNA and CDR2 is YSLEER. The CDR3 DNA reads TGCGCCAGCAGCCAAGGGGGACTAGCGGGAGACGAGCAGTACTTC. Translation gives CASSQGGLAGDEQYF.

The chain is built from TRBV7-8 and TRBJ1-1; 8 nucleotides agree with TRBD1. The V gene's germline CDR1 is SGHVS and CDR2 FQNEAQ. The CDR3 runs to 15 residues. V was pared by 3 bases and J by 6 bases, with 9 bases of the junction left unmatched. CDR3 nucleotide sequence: TGTGCCAGCAGCTTTTGGACGACAGGGGCGGCTGAAGCTTTCTTT. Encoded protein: CASSFWTTGAAEAFF.

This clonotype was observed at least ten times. The CDR3, as DNA: TGCAGTGCTAGAGCAGGGAATGATCAGCCCCAGCATTTT. Its protein is CSARAGNDQPQHF. The genes are TRBV20-1 and TRBJ1-5, with a weak D call TRBD1 (5 bases). The CDR3 loop spans 13 amino acids. V was trimmed by 1 base and J by 5 bases, leaving 9 bases between them. Per germline, CDR1 DFQATT and CDR2 SNEGSKA (reference sequence).

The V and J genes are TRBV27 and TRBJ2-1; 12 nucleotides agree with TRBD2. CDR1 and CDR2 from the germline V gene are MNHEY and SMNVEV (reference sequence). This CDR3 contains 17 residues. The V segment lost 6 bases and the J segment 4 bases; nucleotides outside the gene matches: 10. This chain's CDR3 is CASSRGDGLAGYNEQFF. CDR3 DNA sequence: TGTGCCAGCAGCCGAGGCGACGGACTAGCGGGATACAATGAGCAGTTCTTC.

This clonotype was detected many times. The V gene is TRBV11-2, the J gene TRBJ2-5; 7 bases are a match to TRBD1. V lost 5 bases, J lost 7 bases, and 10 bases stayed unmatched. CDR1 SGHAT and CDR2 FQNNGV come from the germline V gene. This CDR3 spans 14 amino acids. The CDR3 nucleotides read TGTGCCAGCAGCCCCGACAGGGCGTTGTGGACCCAGTACTTC. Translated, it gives CASSPDRALWTQYF.

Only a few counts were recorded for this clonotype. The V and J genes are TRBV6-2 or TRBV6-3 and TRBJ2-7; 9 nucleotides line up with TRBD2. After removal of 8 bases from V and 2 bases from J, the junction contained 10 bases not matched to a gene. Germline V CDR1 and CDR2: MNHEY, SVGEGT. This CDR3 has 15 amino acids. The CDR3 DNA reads TGTGCCAGCTCCTTTTATTTAGCGGGAGCCTACGAGCAGTACTTC. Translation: CASSFYLAGAYEQYF.

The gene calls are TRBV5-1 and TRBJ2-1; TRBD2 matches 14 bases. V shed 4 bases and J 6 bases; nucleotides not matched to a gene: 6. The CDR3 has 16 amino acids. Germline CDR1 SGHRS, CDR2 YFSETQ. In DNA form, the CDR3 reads TGCGCCAGCAGCACGGGACTAGCGGGAGTGAGCAATGAGCAGTTCTTC. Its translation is CASSTGLAGVSNEQFF.

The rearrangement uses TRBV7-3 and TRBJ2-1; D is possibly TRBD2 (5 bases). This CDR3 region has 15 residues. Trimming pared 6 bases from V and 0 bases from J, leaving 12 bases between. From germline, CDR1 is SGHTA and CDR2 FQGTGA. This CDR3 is CASSSIASSYNEQFF. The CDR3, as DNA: TGTGCCAGCAGTTCCATAGCGAGCTCCTACAATGAGCAGTTCTTC.

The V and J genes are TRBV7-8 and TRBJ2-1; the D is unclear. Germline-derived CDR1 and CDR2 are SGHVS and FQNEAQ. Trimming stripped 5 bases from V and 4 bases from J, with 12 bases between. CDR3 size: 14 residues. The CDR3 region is CASSPAEIYNEQFF. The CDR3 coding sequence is TGTGCCAGCAGCCCCGCGGAGATTTACAATGAGCAGTTCTTC.

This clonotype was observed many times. CDR3 sequence (DNA): TGTGCCAGCAGCGTAGAGGGTGATAGCACAGATACGCAGTATTTT. Translating gives CASSVEGDSTDTQYF. V usage is TRBV9 and J usage is TRBJ2-3; D unclear. The CDR3 extends over 15 amino acids. Trimming stripped 0 bases from V and 0 bases from J, with 8 bases between. In germline, CDR1 is SGDLS, CDR2 YYNGEE.

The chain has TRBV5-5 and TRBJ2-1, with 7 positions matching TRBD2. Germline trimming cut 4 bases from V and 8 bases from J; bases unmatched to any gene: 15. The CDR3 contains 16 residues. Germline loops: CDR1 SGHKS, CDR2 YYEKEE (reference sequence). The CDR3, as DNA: TGTGCCAGCAGCATCGCTGCTCCGGGACTATCTCATGAGCAGTTCTTC. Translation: CASSIAAPGLSHEQFF.

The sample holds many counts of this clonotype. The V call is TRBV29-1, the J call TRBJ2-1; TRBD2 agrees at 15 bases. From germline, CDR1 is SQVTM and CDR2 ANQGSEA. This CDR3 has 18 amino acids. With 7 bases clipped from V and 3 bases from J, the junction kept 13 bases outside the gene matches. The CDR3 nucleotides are TGCAGCGCAGAACCGGGACTAGCGGGAGGTTACCTCTACAATGAGCAGTTCTTC. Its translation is CSAEPGLAGGYLYNEQFF.

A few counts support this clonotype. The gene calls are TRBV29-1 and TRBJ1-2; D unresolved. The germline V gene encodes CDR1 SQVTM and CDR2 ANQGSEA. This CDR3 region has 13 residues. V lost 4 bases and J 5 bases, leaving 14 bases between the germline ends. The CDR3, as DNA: TGCAGCGTTGTGCTACGGGGTGGGTATGGCTACACCTTC. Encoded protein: CSVVLRGGYGYTF.

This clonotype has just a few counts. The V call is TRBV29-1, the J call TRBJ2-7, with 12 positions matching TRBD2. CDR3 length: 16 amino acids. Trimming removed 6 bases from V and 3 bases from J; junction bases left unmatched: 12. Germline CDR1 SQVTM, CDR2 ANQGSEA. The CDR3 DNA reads TGCAGCGTGTCTGGAGTTAGGACTAGCGGGGACTACGAGCAGTACTTC. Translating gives CSVSGVRTSGDYEQYF.

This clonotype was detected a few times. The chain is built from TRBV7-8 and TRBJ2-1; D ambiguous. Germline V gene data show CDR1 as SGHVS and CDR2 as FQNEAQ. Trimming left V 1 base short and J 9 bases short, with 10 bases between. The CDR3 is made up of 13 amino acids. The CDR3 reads CASSLVRVGEQFF. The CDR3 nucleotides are TGTGCCAGCAGCTTAGTTAGGGTGGGTGAGCAGTTCTTC.

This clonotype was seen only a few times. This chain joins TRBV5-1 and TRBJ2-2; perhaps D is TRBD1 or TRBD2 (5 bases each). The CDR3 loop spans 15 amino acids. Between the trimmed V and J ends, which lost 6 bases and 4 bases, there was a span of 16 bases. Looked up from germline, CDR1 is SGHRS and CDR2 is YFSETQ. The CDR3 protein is CASTVGTPLTGELFF. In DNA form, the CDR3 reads TGCGCCAGCACCGTGGGGACCCCCCTCACCGGGGAGCTGTTTTTT.

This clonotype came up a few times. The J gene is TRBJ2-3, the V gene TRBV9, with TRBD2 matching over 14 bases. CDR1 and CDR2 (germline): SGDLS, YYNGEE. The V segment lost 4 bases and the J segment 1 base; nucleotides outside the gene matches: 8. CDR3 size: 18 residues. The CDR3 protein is CASSYGLAGGLGTDTQYF. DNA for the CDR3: TGTGCCAGCAGCTACGGACTAGCGGGAGGATTGGGCACAGATACGCAGTATTTT. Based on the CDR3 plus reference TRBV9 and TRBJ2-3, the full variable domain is DSGVTQTPKHLITATGQRVTLRCSPRSGDLSVYWYQQSLDQGLQFLIQYYNGEERAKGNILERFSAQQFPDLHSELNLSSLELGDSALYFCASSYGLAGGLGTDTQYFGPGTRLTVL.

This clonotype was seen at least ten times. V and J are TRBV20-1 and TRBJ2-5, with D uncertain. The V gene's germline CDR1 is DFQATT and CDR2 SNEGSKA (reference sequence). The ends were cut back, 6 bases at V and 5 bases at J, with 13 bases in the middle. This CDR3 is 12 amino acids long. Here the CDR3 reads CSAPTSLETQYF. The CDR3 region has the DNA TGCAGTGCCCCGACCTCATTGGAGACCCAGTACTTC.

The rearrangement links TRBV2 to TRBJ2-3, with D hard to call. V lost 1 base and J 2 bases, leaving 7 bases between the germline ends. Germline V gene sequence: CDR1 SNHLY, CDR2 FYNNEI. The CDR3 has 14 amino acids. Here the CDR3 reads CASSEGQVTDTQYF. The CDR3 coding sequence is TGTGCCAGCAGTGAAGGTCAGGTCACAGATACGCAGTATTTT.

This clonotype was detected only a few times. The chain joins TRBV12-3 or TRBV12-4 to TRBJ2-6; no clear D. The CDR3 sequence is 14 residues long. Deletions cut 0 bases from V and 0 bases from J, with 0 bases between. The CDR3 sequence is CASSLASGANVLTF. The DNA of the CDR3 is TGTGCCAGCAGTTTAGCCTCTGGGGCCAACGTCCTGACTTTC.

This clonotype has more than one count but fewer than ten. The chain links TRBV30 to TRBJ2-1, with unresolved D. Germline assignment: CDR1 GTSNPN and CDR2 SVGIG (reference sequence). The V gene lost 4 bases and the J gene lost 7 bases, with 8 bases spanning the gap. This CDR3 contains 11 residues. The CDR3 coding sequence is TGTGCCTGGACCGTAGGGAATGAGCAGTTCTTC. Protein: CAWTVGNEQFF.

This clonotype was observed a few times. Here the CDR3 reads CASSGGQGYTEAFF. The CDR3 DNA reads TGTGCCAGTAGTGGGGGACAGGGATATACTGAAGCTTTCTTT. The chain couples TRBV19 to TRBJ1-1; 9 positions match TRBD1. V shed 5 bases, J shed 5 bases, and the junction held 6 bases outside the gene matches. The CDR3 extends over 14 amino acids. Germline values: CDR1 LNHDA, CDR2 SQIVND (reference sequence).

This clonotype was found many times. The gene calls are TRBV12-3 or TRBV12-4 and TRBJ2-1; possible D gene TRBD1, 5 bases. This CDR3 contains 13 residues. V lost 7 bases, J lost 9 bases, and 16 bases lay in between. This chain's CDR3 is CASTLGAWGEQFF. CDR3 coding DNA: TGTGCCAGCACCCTAGGGGCATGGGGTGAGCAGTTCTTC.

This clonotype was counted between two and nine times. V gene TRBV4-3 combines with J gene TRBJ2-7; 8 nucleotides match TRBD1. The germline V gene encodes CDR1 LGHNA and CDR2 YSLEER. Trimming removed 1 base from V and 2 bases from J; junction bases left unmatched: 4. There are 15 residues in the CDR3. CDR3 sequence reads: CASSQATGGTYEQYF. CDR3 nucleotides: TGCGCCAGCAGCCAAGCAACAGGGGGAACCTACGAGCAGTACTTC.

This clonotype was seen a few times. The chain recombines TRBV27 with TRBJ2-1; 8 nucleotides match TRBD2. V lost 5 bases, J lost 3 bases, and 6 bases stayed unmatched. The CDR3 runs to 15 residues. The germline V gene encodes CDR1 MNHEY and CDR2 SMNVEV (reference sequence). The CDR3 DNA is TGTGCCAGCAGTCCCGGGACTAGGTTCTACAATGAGCAGTTCTTC. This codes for CASSPGTRFYNEQFF.

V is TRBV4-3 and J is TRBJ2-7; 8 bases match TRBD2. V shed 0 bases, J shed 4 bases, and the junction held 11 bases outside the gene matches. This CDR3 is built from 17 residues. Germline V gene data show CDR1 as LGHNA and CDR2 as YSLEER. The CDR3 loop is CASSQDLLTGGGYEQYF. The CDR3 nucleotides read TGCGCCAGCAGCCAAGATCTGTTGACGGGAGGGGGTTACGAGCAGTACTTC.